This T cell receptor beta chain stems from a study of CD4+ T cells in melanoma. Regarding the study as a whole: CD8+ T cell, macrophage and B cell function reportedly correlated with neoantigen-specific CD4+ T cells. In melanoma, neoantigen-specific CD4+ T cells reportedly differed in differentiation state.

Clones were read by immunoSEQ multiplex PCR, and TCRdb kept only the in-frame ones, dropping some. This repertoire shows 45,000 or so clones, approximately 89% found once; its top ten account for about an eighth. V shed 3 bases and J shed 0 bases, with 8 bases lying between them. This CDR3 comprises 15 residues. Germline CDR1 SGHTA, CDR2 FQGTGA. Notes on this clone: The antigen remains undetermined.

V is TRBV7-3 and J is TRBJ2-2, with D hard to call. The receptor was derived from a human donor with melanoma. Source material: peripheral blood. The CDR3: CASSLLGANTGELFF. Here the CDR3 DNA reads TGTGCCAGCAGCTTGCTGGGTGCGAACACCGGGGAGCTGTTTTTT.